This T cell receptor (beta chain) derives from a study of OX40 agonist ivuxolimab in advanced cancers. Study in general: With ivuxolimab, an agonistic anti-OX40 (CD134) antibody, patients were treated. Averaging roughly 60 years in age, with a range of 23 to 79, the cohort was approximately 87% male.

Data came from immunoSEQ multiplex PCR; TCRdb stores just in-frame clones and leaves some out. The sample yields over 15,000 clones, 60% to 85% seen once. This clone came up a few times. The CDR3 is 14 residues long. CDR1 and CDR2 from the germline V gene are MGHRA and YSYEKL. V was pared by 8 bases and J by 8 bases, with 7 bases of the junction left unmatched. Sequencing was performed on CD4+ or CD8+ T cells sorted from blood, taken in a trial of the OX40 agonist ivuxolimab. This clonotype was obtained from an adult with an advanced solid tumor such as melanoma, head and neck, liver or kidney cancer. The chain is built from TRBV4-1 and TRBJ2-1; the match to TRBD2 covers 12 bases. CDR3 DNA: TGCGCCAGCGGGGTTCTAGCGGGAGGGGATGAGCAGTTCTTC. This encodes CASGVLAGGDEQFF.